This TCR beta chain was found in a study of blood T cell repertoires in COVID-19. Study-wide context: COVID-19 samples from acute and convalescent phases originated in the United States, Italy and Spain. PBMCs, B-cell-depleted T cells, or T cells provided the cDNA or gDNA that made up the material.

The CDR3 is 15 residues long. V was clipped by 7 bases and J by 5 bases; unmatched bases: 10. Germline V gene sequence: CDR1 WSHSY, CDR2 SAAADI. This clone was recorded only once. Authors' data handling: Quantification of nucleated cells was approximated via reference gene primer amplification. This table comes from immunoSEQ multiplex PCR, and its TCRdb copy is limited to in-frame clones, with some not included. D and trimming come from the DNA, and the V and J calls and clone size come from that table. Here the sample spans approximately 71,000 clones, 86% being singletons. The sequenced sample consisted of peripheral blood. The chain combines TRBV10-2 with TRBJ2-3; TRBD1 agrees at 9 bases. This clonotype was obtained from a man between 45 and 60 years old with acute or convalescent COVID-19. The CDR3 here is CASKSGTGIRDTQYF. The CDR3 DNA follows: TGCGCCAGCAAATCCGGGACAGGGATAAGAGATACGCAGTATTTT.